This is a list of T cell receptor beta chains from one sample in a study of blood T cell repertoires in COVID-19. Clones were read by immunoSEQ multiplex PCR, and TCRdb kept only the in-frame ones, dropping some. Among 55,000 to 70,000 clones, about 90% were seen once, and the ten largest hold around 3.6%. Sequences were obtained from peripheral blood. The receptor set was obtained from a woman between 45 and 65 years old with COVID-19, enrolled during active disease. Each CDR3 is given with its conserved first and last residue. Not every row has a clone size; where given, it reads once, few, many or a size class.

v_gene	abundance	j_gene	CDR3aa
TRBV24-1	NA	TRBJ2-5	CATSERRGQETQYF
TRBV29-1	NA	TRBJ2-2	CSVIPQGGSIGELFF
TRBV11-2	NA	TRBJ2-2	CASSRGLGVTGELFF
TRBV6-5	NA	TRBJ2-7	CASSSLSGTGEGEQYF
TRBV12-3/TRBV12-4	NA	TRBJ2-7	CASSLGQIYEQYF
TRBV7-9	NA	TRBJ1-1	CASSHESEAFF
TRBV10-2	NA	TRBJ2-7	CATLAGGAYEQYF
TRBV7-8	NA	TRBJ2-7	CASSLVAGSPEQYF
TRBV5-3	NA	TRBJ1-5	CARSLDSCDQPQHF
TRBV28	few	TRBJ1-2	CASRWGQGRGYTF
TRBV4-2	once	TRBJ1-6	CASSQERQSPLHF
TRBV6-5	once	TRBJ2-6	CASRKFGDGANVLTF
TRBV30	NA	TRBJ2-7	CAWSPGQGIGEQYF
TRBV5-1	NA	TRBJ2-3	CASSLVGQPTDTQYF
TRBV7-3	once	TRBJ1-6	CASSLSGGAGSPLHF
TRBV2	NA	TRBJ1-5	CASSELRGSNQPQHF
TRBV2	NA	TRBJ2-1	CASSSGTSGIFTYNEQFF
TRBV11-1	NA	TRBJ2-7	CASSPDRAVSYEQYF
TRBV19	NA	TRBJ1-1	CASSPVGGAKWWLPEAFF
TRBV2	NA	TRBJ2-3	CASSSGSGADTQYF
TRBV19	once	TRBJ2-7	CASSTLGQPYEQYF
TRBV4-1	NA	TRBJ2-1	CASSQPIAVNNEQFF
TRBV10-3	NA	TRBJ2-1	CATSLASSSYNEQFF
TRBV5-6	NA	TRBJ2-5	CASGQGSQETQYF
TRBV5-1	NA	TRBJ1-4	CASGTGLVNEKLFF
TRBV29-1	NA	TRBJ2-2	CSVTRDSLTGELFF
TRBV5-1	NA	TRBJ1-2	CASSLDSPYGYTF
TRBV19	few	TRBJ1-5	CASSIGQLNQPQHF
TRBV10-3	NA	TRBJ1-5	CAISASGAGPQPQHF
TRBV28	NA	TRBJ1-3	CASSLSDRAAGNTIYF
TRBV6-6	NA	TRBJ1-5	CASSYSPRWGGQPQHF
TRBV2	NA	TRBJ2-2	CASRNSANTGELFF
TRBV29-1	NA	TRBJ1-1	CSVSRGANTEAFF
TRBV19	NA	TRBJ2-1	CASSMGTSGSAEQFF
TRBV5-4	NA	TRBJ1-2	CASTKDRLYGYTF
TRBV9	few	TRBJ1-2	CASSVSLRDRFGYTF
TRBV11-3	NA	TRBJ2-1	CASTYVASGRGEQFF
TRBV6-1	few	TRBJ1-2	CASSEVGVRYTF
TRBV7-9	NA	TRBJ2-3	CASRSGKSDTQYF
TRBV6-5	NA	TRBJ2-5	CASRIRGKTETQYF
TRBV5-1	NA	TRBJ2-3	CASSSSRSAVTQYF
TRBV28	NA	TRBJ2-1	CASSLLARNEQFF
TRBV5-1	NA	TRBJ2-5	CASSSAGASPPQYF
TRBV7-9	many	TRBJ1-5	CASSFAGSQPQHF
TRBV6-5	NA	TRBJ1-2	CASSSGGLWTF
TRBV5-1	NA	TRBJ2-3	CASSIQGRGDTQYF
TRBV19	NA	TRBJ2-1	CASSILAGGSYNEQFF
TRBV20-1	NA	TRBJ2-7	CSASQPGWDEQYF
TRBV12-3/TRBV12-4	NA	TRBJ2-7	CASSPDYYEQYF
TRBV6-6	few	TRBJ1-5	CASSTTVDNQPQHF
TRBV5-1	NA	TRBJ2-7	CASTLDREGYEQYF
TRBV6-5	NA	TRBJ2-5	CASSYHAGFQLETQYF
TRBV19	NA	TRBJ1-5	CASSKIGDRSRPQHF
TRBV6-5	NA	TRBJ2-7	CASHRDRGSYEQYF
TRBV20-1	NA	TRBJ1-1	CSEGGQGEAFF
TRBV3-1/TRBV3-2	NA	TRBJ2-5	CASSHRSLQETQYF
TRBV6-5	NA	TRBJ1-2	CASRMTVANYGYTF
TRBV30	few	TRBJ1-1	CAWSRGQGNTEAFF
TRBV18	NA	TRBJ2-5	CASSPGLAGLFSFDF